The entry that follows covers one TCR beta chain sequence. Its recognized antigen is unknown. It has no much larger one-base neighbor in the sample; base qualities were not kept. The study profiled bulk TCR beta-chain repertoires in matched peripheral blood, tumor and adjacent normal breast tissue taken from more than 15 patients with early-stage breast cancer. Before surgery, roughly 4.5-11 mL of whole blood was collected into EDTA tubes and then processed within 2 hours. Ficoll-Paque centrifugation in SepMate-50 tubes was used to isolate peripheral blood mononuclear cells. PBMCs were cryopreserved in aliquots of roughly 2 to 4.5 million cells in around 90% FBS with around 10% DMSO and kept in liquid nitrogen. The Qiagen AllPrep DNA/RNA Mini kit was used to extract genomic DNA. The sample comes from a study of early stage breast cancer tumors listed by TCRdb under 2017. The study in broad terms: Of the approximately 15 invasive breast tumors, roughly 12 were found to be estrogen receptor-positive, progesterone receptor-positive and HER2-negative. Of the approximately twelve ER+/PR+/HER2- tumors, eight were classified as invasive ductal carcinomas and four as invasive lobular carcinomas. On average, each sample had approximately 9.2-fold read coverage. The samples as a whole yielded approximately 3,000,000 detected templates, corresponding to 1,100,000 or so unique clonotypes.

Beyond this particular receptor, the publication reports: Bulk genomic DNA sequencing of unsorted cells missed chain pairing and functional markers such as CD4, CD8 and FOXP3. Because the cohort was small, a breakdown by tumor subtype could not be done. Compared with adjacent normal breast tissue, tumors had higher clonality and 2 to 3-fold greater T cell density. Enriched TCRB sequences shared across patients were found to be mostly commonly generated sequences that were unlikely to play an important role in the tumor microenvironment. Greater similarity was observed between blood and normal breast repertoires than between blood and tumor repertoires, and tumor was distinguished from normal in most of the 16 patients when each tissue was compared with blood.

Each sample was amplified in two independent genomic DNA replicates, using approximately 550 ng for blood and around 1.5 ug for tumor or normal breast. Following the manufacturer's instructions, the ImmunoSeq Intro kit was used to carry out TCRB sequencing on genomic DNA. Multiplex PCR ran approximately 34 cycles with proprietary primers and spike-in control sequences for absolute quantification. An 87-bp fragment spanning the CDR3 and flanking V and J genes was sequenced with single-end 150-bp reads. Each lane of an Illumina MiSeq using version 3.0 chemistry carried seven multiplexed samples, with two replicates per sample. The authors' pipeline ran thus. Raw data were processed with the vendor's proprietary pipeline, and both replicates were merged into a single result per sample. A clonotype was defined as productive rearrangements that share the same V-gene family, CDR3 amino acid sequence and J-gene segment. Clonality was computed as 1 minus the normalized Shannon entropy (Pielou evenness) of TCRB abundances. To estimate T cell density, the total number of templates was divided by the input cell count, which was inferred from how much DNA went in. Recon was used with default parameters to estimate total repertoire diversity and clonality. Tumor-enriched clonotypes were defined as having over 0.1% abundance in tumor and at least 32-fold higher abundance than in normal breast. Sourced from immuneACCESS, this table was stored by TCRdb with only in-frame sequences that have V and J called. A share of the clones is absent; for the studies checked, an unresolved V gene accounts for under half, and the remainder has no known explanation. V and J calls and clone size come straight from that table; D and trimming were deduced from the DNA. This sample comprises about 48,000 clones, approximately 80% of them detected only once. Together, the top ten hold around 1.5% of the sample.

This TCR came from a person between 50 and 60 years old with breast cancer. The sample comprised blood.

The CDR3 protein sequence reads: CASSTGLQNQPQHF. The sequence in DNA is TGTGCCAGCAGCACTGGCCTCCAAAATCAGCCCCAGCATTTT. Rearrangement joined TRBV7-8 to TRBJ1-5, with no D gene named confidently. Relative to germline, V is 5 bases shorter and J is 4 bases shorter, with 12 bases between their ends. The germline V gene encodes CDR1 SGHVS and CDR2 FQNEAQ. Inclusive of the bounding cysteine and phenylalanine, the CDR3 is 14 residues long. The read is trimmed to its CDR3 DNA, 42 bases read in frame from base 1.